The 25 T cell receptor beta chains listed next were all sequenced from one sample in a study of T cell responses to AZD1222 COVID-19 vaccine. Libraries were prepared by immunoSEQ multiplex PCR; TCRdb keeps only in-frame clonotypes and omits some of them. The sample includes approximately 180,000 clones, more than 75% of them seen just once. Sequences were derived from peripheral blood, sampled 28 days after the second AZD1222 dose. The receptor source for this set is an adult who received the AZD1222 COVID-19 vaccine.

This sequence joins TRBV30 and TRBJ2-1; no reliable D call. Per the germline V gene, CDR1 is GTSNPN and CDR2 is SVGIG (reference sequence). Trimming took off 0 bases at V and 3 bases at J, with 9 bases between the two ends. CDR3 length: 14 amino acids. CDR3 coding DNA: TGTGCCTGGAGTGTAGACCTCGTCTACAATGAGCAGTTCTTC. Translating it yields CAWSVDLVYNEQFF.

The chain has TRBV28 and TRBJ1-3, with TRBD1 matching 7 bases. The germline V gene encodes CDR1 MDHEN and CDR2 SYDVKM. CDR3 length: 14 amino acids. The trim removed 1 base at V and 4 bases at J, leaving 1 base unmatched. CDR3 bases: TGTGCCAGCAGTTTATCGGACAGGGGAAACACCATATATTTT. It is translated as CASSLSDRGNTIYF.

This rearrangement joins TRBV7-2 to TRBJ2-5; D may match TRBD1 or TRBD2 (5 bases each). The CDR3 totals 14 residues. Trimming pared 4 bases from V and 4 bases from J, leaving 13 bases between. Germline assignment: CDR1 SGHTA and CDR2 FQGNSA. This chain's CDR3 is CASSSPGTRETQYF. The CDR3 DNA reads TGTGCCAGCAGCTCCCCCGGGACGAGAGAGACCCAGTACTTC.

This chain uses TRBV28 with TRBJ1-2; D perhaps matches TRBD1 (5 bases). The CDR3 loop spans 14 amino acids. V dropped 5 bases and J dropped 4 bases, with 14 bases sitting between them. Germline lookup yields CDR1 MDHEN and CDR2 SYDVKM. The CDR3 loop reads CASSLRDGTYGYTF. The CDR3 DNA sequence: TGTGCCAGCAGTCTACGGGACGGAACCTATGGCTACACCTTC.

The genes are TRBV19 and TRBJ2-2, with TRBD1 matching 7 bases. J gave up 1 base and V 3 bases, and 11 bases lay outside the gene matches. The CDR3 has 18 residues. Germline CDR1 reads LNHDA; CDR2 reads SQIVND (reference sequence). The CDR3 reads CASSISAMNRGNTGELFF. As DNA, the CDR3 is TGTGCCAGTAGTATCAGCGCCATGAACAGGGGGAACACCGGGGAGCTGTTTTTT.

This clone was seen a single time. The chain employs TRBV5-8 and TRBJ2-5; 12 bases are shared with TRBD2. The V gene's germline CDR1 is SGHTS and CDR2 YDEGEE. The V and J ends lost 4 bases and 2 bases, in that order; junction bases with no gene match: 15. The CDR3 is 19 amino acids. Here the CDR3 reads CASSQGQLRTSGTQETQYF. DNA for the CDR3: TGTGCCAGCAGCCAGGGACAGCTGCGGACTAGCGGGACGCAAGAGACCCAGTACTTC.

This clone was detected a few times. V is TRBV27 and J is TRBJ2-7; 12 nucleotides match TRBD2. Trimming at V came to 5 bases and at J to 4 bases, leaving 6 bases not matched to a gene. The CDR3 runs to 15 residues. Germline loops: CDR1 MNHEY, CDR2 SMNVEV (reference sequence). CDR3 in amino acids: CASSLRLAGAYEQYF. DNA of the CDR3: TGTGCCAGCAGTCTCCGACTAGCGGGAGCGTACGAGCAGTACTTC.

V is TRBV29-1 and J is TRBJ1-2; 9 bases line up with TRBD1. CDR3 length: 15 residues. CDR1 is SQVTM and CDR2 is ANQGSEA in the germline V gene. V trimming: 3 bases; J trimming: 2 bases; junction bases outside the gene matches: 7. The CDR3 nucleotides read TGCAGCGTTGACTCCGGTGGACAGGGGAACTATGGCTACACCTTC. As protein: CSVDSGGQGNYGYTF. The full variable domain, completed using reference TRBV29-1 and TRBJ1-2, is SAVISQKPSRDICQRGTSLTIQCQVDSQVTMMFWYRQQPGQSLTLIATANQGSEATYESGFVIDKFPISRPNLTFSTLTVSNMSPEDSSIYLCSVDSGGQGNYGYTFGSGTRLTVV.

The rearrangement joins TRBV3-1 (or the pseudogene TRBV3-2) to TRBJ2-1, with 10 bases identical to TRBD2. The junction had 6 bases not matched to a gene; V was cut back by 0 bases and J by 1 base. The length of the CDR3 is 18 residues. Germline assignment: CDR1 LGHDT and CDR2 YNNKEL (reference sequence). The CDR3 region has the DNA TGTGCCAGCAGCCAAGAGTCTAGCGGGAGTCTTTCCTACAATGAGCAGTTCTTC. Encoded protein: CASSQESSGSLSYNEQFF.

The rearrangement joins TRBV24-1 to TRBJ2-3; no definite D call. The CDR3 length is 17 residues. Trimming took off 1 base at V and 6 bases at J, with 19 bases between the two ends. From germline, CDR1 is KGHDR and CDR2 SFDVKD. The CDR3 bases are TGTGCCACCAGTGATTTTGCGTCCGGCGCGGCTCGGGATACGCAGTATTTT. Its translation: CATSDFASGAARDTQYF.

For this clone: This specimen includes other DNA sequences encoding the same CDR3. The V and J genes are TRBV11-2 and TRBJ2-2; a weak D match, TRBD2 (6 bases). Germline V CDR1 and CDR2: SGHAT, FQNNGV. V lost 5 bases and J 1 base, leaving 11 bases between the germline ends. This CDR3 contains 15 residues. CDR3 nucleotides: TGTGCCAGCAGCCTAGGGACTTTGAACACCGGGGAGCTGTTTTTT. It translates to CASSLGTLNTGELFF.

This clone was detected once. This rearrangement joins TRBV5-1 to TRBJ2-7, with D perhaps matching TRBD2 (5 bases). V dropped 1 base and J dropped 2 bases, with 16 bases sitting between them. Germline V CDR1 and CDR2: SGHRS, YFSETQ. The CDR3 contains 16 residues. The CDR3 nucleotides read TGCGCCAGCAGCTTGATGGTCGGACTGGATACCTACGAGCAGTACTTC. Its translation: CASSLMVGLDTYEQYF.

This chain uses TRBV7-2 with TRBJ2-1; 7 nucleotides align to TRBD2. The germline V gene encodes CDR1 SGHTA and CDR2 FQGNSA. The CDR3 is made up of 18 amino acids. With V trimmed by 5 bases and J by 0 bases, 13 bases remained unmatched. The CDR3 nucleotides are TGTGCCAGCAGCCCCTCCTACGGTAGCGGGTACTCCTACAATGAGCAGTTCTTC. This codes for CASSPSYGSGYSYNEQFF.

The gene calls are TRBV6-2 or TRBV6-3 and TRBJ2-5; D not resolved. Germline V lookup: CDR1 MNHEY, CDR2 SVGEGT. V lost 2 bases to trimming and J lost 0 bases, with 7 bases between them. The CDR3 has 14 residues. The CDR3 DNA reads TGTGCCAGCAGTTACCTGGGGAACCAAGAGACCCAGTACTTC. Amino acid sequence: CASSYLGNQETQYF.

The V gene is TRBV7-9, the J gene TRBJ1-4; 8 nucleotides match TRBD1. The ends lost 1 base at V and 5 bases at J; junction bases unmatched: 9. Germline V gene lookup returns CDR1 SEHNR and CDR2 FQNEAQ (reference sequence). The CDR3 length is 17 residues. CDR3 sequence reads: CASSLGSGGAGNEKLFF. The CDR3 region has the DNA TGTGCCAGCAGCTTAGGCTCAGGGGGCGCGGGGAATGAAAAACTGTTTTTT.

This chain connects TRBV11-3 to TRBJ2-1; 9 positions match TRBD2. The CDR3 spans 15 residues. V lost 5 bases to trimming and J lost 7 bases; unmatched junction nucleotides: 9. Germline V gene lookup returns CDR1 SGHNT and CDR2 YENEEA. Here the CDR3 reads CASSPGLAVGNEQFF. The CDR3 DNA reads as TGTGCCAGCAGCCCGGGACTAGCTGTGGGGAATGAGCAGTTCTTC. Together with reference TRBV11-3 and TRBJ2-1, the CDR3 gives the full variable domain: EAGVVQSPRYKIIEKKQPVAFWCNPISGHNTLYWYLQNLGQGPELLIRYENEEAVDDSQLPKDRFSAERLKGVDSTLKIQPAELGDSAVYLCASSPGLAVGNEQFFGPGTRLTVL.

The V call is TRBV6-5, the J call TRBJ2-3, with 10 bases fitting TRBD2. This CDR3 comprises 13 residues. Germline V lookup: CDR1 MNHEY, CDR2 SVGAGI. V lost 7 bases and J lost 6; bases outside the gene matches: 4. The CDR3 is CASKAGGRDTQYF. CDR3 sequence (DNA): TGTGCCAGCAAAGCGGGAGGGCGGGATACGCAGTATTTT.

The CDR3 loop is CASSRGQGVHEQYF. The CDR3 nucleotides are TGCGCCAGCAGCCGAGGACAGGGGGTCCACGAGCAGTACTTC. The V and J genes are TRBV4-3 and TRBJ2-7, with TRBD1 matching 10 bases. The V and J ends lost 4 bases and 5 bases, in that order; junction bases with no gene match: 5. The CDR3 is made up of 14 amino acids. Per germline, CDR1 LGHNA and CDR2 YSLEER.

The chain links TRBV28 to TRBJ2-7; no clear D gene. V lost 5 bases and J 2 bases, leaving 7 bases between the germline ends. The CDR3 spans 12 residues. Looked up from germline, CDR1 is MDHEN and CDR2 is SYDVKM. CDR3 loop: CASSGPTYEQYF. The CDR3 DNA reads TGTGCCAGCAGTGGACCGACCTACGAGCAGTACTTC.

There are a few counts of this clone. The V gene is TRBV5-4, the J gene TRBJ1-2; D remains ambiguous. Germline CDR1 and CDR2: SGHNT and YYREEE (reference sequence). The V gene lost 3 bases and the J gene lost 3 bases, with 15 bases spanning the gap. The CDR3 has 15 residues. CDR3 DNA: TGTGCCAGCAGCTCGGACCAAACGCCCGACTATGGCTACACCTTC. Protein product: CASSSDQTPDYGYTF. Combining the CDR3 with reference TRBV5-4 and TRBJ1-2 gives the whole variable domain ETGVTQSPTHLIKTRGQQVTLRCSSQSGHNTVSWYQQALGQGPQFIFQYYREEENGRGNFPPRFSGLQFPNYSSELNVNALELDDSALYLCASSSDQTPDYGYTFGSGTRLTVV.

V and J are TRBV2 and TRBJ1-3; weak D call: TRBD1 (6 bases). V was clipped by 2 bases and J by 2 bases, with 7 bases between them. This CDR3 has 14 residues. Germline CDR1 reads SNHLY; CDR2 reads FYNNEI. The DNA of the CDR3 is TGTGCCAGCAGTGAATCAGGGGCTGGAAACACCATATATTTT. It yields the protein CASSESGAGNTIYF.

This clone was found a few times. This chain joins TRBV9 and TRBJ2-2, with 7 nucleotides matching TRBD2. Germline V gene lookup returns CDR1 SGDLS and CDR2 YYNGEE. The V and J ends lost 4 bases and 5 bases, in that order; junction bases with no gene match: 8. This CDR3 has 15 amino acids. Written as DNA, the CDR3 is TGTGCCAGCAGCACCATGCGGGAGAAAACCGGGGAGCTGTTTTTT. Protein: CASSTMREKTGELFF.

The rearrangement joins TRBV4-3 to TRBJ2-1; 7 bases align to TRBD2. Germline assignment: CDR1 LGHNA and CDR2 YSLEER. The V segment lost 3 bases and the J segment 9 bases; nucleotides outside the gene matches: 5. The CDR3 totals 13 residues. CDR3: CASSHSREAEQFF. The CDR3 coding sequence is TGCGCCAGCAGCCATTCCCGGGAGGCTGAGCAGTTCTTC.

This clone came up a few times. This chain connects TRBV11-2 to TRBJ2-7; maybe TRBD2 (5 bases). This CDR3 has 14 residues. Germline V gene data show CDR1 as SGHAT and CDR2 as FQNNGV. The V end lost 6 bases, the J end lost 0 bases, and 12 bases lay between the germline ends. CDR3 amino acids: CASSRERSSYEQYF. DNA for the CDR3: TGTGCCAGCAGTCGGGAAAGATCCTCCTACGAGCAGTACTTC.

The V and J genes are TRBV9 and TRBJ1-1; 7 nucleotides line up with TRBD1. J lost 6 bases, V lost 3 bases, and 14 bases had no gene match. Germline CDR1 SGDLS, CDR2 YYNGEE. The CDR3 has 16 amino acids. CDR3 bases: TGTGCCAGCAGCGGTCAGGGGGATTTCGAGTATTCTGAAGCTTTCTTT. Translating it yields CASSGQGDFEYSEAFF. Full variable domain (missing parts from reference TRBV9 and TRBJ1-1): DSGVTQTPKHLITATGQRVTLRCSPRSGDLSVYWYQQSLDQGLQFLIQYYNGEERAKGNILERFSAQQFPDLHSELNLSSLELGDSALYFCASSGQGDFEYSEAFFGQGTRLTVV.